This T cell receptor (beta chain) was obtained from a study of spatial heterogeneity in lung cancer. A single record per CDR3 protein comes from TCRdb applying MiXCR to the 5' RACE reads. There are tens of thousands of distinct CDR3 sequences in the sample; approximately 8% occur only once, and about 6.8% lies in the top ten. Time point in this sample: sample taken at primary tumor resection. This clonotype was counted between two and nine times. This CDR3 contains 14 residues. Between the trimmed V and J ends, which lost 5 bases and 5 bases, there was a span of 15 bases. CDR1 and CDR2 (germline): MNHEY, SVGAGI.

J is TRBJ1-1 and V is TRBV6-5; no firm D call. This sequence was found in a male donor with early-stage non-small cell lung cancer. The specimen comprised PBMCs, sampled at surgery. CDR3 sequence (DNA): TGTGCCAGCAGTCTCCAGGTAGAGGAGACTGAAGCTTTCTTT. Translated, it gives CASSLQVEETEAFF.